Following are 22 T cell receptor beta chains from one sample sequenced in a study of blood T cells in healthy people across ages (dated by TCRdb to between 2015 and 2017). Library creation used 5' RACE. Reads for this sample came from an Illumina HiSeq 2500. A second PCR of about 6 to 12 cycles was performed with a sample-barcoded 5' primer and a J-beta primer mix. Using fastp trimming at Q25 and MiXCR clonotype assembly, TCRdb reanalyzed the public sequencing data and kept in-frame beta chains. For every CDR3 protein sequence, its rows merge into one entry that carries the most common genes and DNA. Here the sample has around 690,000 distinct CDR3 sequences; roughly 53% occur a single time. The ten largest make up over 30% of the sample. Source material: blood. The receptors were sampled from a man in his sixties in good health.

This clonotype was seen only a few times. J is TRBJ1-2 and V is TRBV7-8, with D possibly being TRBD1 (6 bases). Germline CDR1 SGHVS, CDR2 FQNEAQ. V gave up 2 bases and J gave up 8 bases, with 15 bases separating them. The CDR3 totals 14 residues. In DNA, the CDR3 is TGTGCCAGCAGCTTACCCGGACAGTGGGGAGGCTACACCTTC. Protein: CASSLPGQWGGYTF. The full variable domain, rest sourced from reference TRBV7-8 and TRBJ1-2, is GAGVSQSPRYKVAKRGQDVALRCDPISGHVSLFWYQQALGQGPEFLTYFQNEAQLDKSGLPSDRFFAERPEGSVSTLKIQRTQQEDSAVYLCASSLPGQWGGYTFGSGTRLTVV.

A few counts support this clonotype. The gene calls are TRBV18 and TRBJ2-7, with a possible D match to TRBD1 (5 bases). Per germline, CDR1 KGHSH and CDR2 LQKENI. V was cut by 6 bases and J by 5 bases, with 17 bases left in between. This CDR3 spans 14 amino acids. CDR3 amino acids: CASSPGQGYNEQYF. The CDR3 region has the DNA TGTGCCAGCTCCCCCGGGCAGGGATATAACGAGCAGTACTTC.

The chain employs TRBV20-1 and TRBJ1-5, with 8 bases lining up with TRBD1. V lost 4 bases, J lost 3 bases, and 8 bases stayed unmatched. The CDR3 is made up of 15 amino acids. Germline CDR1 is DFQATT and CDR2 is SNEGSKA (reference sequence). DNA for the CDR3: TGCAGTGCTACGAGGACAGGGACCCTCAATCAGCCCCAGCATTTT. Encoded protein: CSATRTGTLNQPQHF.

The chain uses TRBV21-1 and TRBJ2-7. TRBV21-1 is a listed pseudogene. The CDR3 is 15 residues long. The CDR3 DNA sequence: TGTGCCAGCAGCAAAGTATGGCAGCCCTTCTACGAGCAGTACTTC. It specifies CASSKVWQPFYEQYF.

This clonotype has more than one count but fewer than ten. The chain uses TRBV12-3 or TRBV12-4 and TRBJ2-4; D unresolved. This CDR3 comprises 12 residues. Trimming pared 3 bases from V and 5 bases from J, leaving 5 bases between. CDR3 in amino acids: CASSFPQNIQYF. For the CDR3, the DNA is TGTGCCAGCAGTTTCCCTCAAAACATTCAGTACTTC.

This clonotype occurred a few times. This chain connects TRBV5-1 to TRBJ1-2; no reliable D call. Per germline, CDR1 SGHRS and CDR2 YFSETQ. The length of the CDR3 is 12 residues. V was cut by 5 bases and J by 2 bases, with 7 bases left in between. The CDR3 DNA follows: TGCGCCAGCAGGTCAGACAACTATGGCTACACCTTC. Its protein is CASRSDNYGYTF.

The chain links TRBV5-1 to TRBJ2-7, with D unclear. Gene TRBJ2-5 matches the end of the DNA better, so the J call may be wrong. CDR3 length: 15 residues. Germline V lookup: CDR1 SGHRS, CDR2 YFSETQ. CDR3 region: CASSLSLETGETQYF. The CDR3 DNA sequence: TGCGCCAGCAGCTTGTCATTGGAGACGGGAGAGACCCAGTACTTC.

The DNA of the CDR3 is TGCAGTGCTCGCCGGGACAGTCGAGGTTCACCCCTCCACTTT. Translation gives CSARRDSRGSPLHF. The chain carries TRBV20-1 and TRBJ1-6, with TRBD1 matching 7 bases. The trim removed 5 bases at V and 9 bases at J, leaving 10 bases unmatched. This CDR3 is 14 amino acids long. Per the germline V gene, CDR1 is DFQATT and CDR2 is SNEGSKA (reference sequence).

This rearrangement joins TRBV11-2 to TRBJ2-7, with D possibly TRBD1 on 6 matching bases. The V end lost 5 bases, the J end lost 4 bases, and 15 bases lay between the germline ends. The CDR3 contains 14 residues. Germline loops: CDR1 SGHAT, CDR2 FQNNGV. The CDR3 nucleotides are TGTGCCAGCAGCCGTGACAGGCTTCAATACGAGCAGTACTTC. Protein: CASSRDRLQYEQYF.

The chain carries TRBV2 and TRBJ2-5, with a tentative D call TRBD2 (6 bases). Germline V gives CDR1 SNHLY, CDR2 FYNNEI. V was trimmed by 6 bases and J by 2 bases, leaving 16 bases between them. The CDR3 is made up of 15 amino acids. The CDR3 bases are TGTGCCAGCAGGGGACTTGGGCGGGCACAAGAGACCCAGTACTTC. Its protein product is CASRGLGRAQETQYF.

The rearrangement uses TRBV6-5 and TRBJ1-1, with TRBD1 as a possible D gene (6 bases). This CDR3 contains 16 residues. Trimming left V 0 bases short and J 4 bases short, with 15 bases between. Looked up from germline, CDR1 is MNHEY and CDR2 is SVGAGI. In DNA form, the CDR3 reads TGTGCCAGCAGTTACTCGGTACAGGGTGGCGGCACTGAAGCTTTCTTT. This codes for CASSYSVQGGGTEAFF.

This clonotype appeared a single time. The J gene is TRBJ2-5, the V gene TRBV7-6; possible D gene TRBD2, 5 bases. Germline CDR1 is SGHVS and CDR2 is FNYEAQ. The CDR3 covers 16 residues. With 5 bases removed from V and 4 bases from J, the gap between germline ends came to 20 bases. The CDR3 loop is CASSQKVAGRRETQYF. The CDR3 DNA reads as TGTGCCAGCAGCCAGAAGGTGGCGGGTCGACGAGAGACCCAGTACTTC. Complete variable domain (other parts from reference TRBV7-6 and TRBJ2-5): GAGVSQSPRYKVTKRGQDVALRCDPISGHVSLYWYRQALGQGPEFLTYFNYEAQQDKSGLPNDRFSAERPEGSISTLTIQRTEQRDSAMYRCASSQKVAGRRETQYFGPGTRLLVL.

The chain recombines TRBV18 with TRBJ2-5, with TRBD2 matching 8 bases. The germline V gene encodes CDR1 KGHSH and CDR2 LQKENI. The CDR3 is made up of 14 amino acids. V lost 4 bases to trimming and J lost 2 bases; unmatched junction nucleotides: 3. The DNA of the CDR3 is TGTGCCAGCTCACAGGCTAGCGGGCAAGAGACCCAGTACTTC. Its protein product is CASSQASGQETQYF.

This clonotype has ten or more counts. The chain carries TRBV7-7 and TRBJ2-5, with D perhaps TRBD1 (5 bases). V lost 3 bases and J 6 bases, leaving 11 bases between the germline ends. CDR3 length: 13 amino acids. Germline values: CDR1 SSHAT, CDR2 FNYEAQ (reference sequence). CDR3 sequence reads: CASSLGQGKTQYF. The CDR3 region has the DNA TGTGCCAGCAGCTTGGGGCAGGGAAAGACCCAGTACTTC.

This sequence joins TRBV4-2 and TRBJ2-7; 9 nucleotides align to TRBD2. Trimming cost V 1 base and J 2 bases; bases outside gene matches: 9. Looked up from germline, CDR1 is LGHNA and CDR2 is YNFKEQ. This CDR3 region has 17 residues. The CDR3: CASSQGPPSGGTYEQYF. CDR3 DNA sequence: TGTGCCAGCAGCCAAGGCCCCCCCAGCGGGGGGACCTACGAGCAGTACTTC.

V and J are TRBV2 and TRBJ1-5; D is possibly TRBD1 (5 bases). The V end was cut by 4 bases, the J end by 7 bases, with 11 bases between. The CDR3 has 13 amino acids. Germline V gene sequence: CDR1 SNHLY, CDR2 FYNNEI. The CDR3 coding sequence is TGTGCCAGCAGTGCAGGGTTAGACCAGCCCCAGCATTTT. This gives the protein CASSAGLDQPQHF.

The CDR3 region is CASSPLRTGGDTQYF. CDR3 in DNA: TGTGCCAGCAGTCCCCTGAGAACGGGAGGGGATACGCAGTATTTT. The rearrangement joins TRBV12-3 or TRBV12-4 to TRBJ2-3, with 8 bases fitting TRBD2. V lost 5 bases and J lost 6; bases outside the gene matches: 10. The CDR3 consists of 15 residues.

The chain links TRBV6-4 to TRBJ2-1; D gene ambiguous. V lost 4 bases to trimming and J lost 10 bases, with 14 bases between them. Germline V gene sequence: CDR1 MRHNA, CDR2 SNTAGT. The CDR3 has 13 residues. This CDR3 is CASSVRGLSEQFF. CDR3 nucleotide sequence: TGTGCCAGCAGTGTCCGTGGTTTAAGCGAGCAGTTCTTC.

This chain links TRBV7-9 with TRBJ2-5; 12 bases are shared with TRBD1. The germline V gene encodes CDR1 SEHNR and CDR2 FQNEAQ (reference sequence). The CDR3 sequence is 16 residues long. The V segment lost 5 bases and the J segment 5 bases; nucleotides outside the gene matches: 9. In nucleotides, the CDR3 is TGTGCCAGCAGCCCCGGGACAGGGGGCGCAGAGGAGACCCAGTACTTC. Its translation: CASSPGTGGAEETQYF.

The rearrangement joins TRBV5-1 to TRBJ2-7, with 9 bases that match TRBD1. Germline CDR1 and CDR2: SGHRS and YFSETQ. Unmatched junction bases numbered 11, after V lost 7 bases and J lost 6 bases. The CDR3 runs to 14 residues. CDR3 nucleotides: TGCGCCAGCTCTTGGACAGGGGATCTCCGCGAGCAGTACTTC. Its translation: CASSWTGDLREQYF.

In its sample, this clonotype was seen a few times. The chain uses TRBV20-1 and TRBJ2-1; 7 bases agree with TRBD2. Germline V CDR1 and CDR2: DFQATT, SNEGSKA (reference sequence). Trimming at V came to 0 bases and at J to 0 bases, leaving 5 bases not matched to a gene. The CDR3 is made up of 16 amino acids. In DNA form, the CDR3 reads TGCAGTGCTAGAGATAGCGGGCATAGCTCCTACAATGAGCAGTTCTTC. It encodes CSARDSGHSSYNEQFF.

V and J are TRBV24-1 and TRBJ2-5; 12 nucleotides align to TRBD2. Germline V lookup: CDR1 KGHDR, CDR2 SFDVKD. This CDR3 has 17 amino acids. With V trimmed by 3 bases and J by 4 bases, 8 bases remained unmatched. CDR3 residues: CATSDVGLAGLRETQYF. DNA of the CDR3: TGTGCCACCAGTGATGTAGGACTAGCGGGGCTTCGAGAGACCCAGTACTTC.